This T cell receptor beta chain comes out of a study of cytomegalovirus exposure and HLA in healthy donors. Whole-study results and caveats: Around 160 TCR beta chains were listed as cytomegalovirus-associated. A later analysis reported that several of the most significant clusters appeared to be linked to common viral pathogens, among them Epstein-Barr virus.

Each donor's status was that of a healthy bone marrow donor. The CDR3 consists of 14 residues. CDR1 is KGHSH and CDR2 is LQKENI in the germline V gene. Trimming took off 6 bases at V and 0 bases at J, with 9 bases between the two ends. This clone came up once. Its matching antigen is unknown. With 60 Vbeta and 13 Jbeta primers, the PCR was carried out. Using immunoSEQ multiplex PCR, the repertoire was profiled, and TCRdb retains in-frame clones only, with some absent. Here the sample spans some 150,000 clones, approximately 79% being singletons. The clonotype comes from a woman in her thirties in good health and CMV-seronegative. The sample taken for sequencing was PBMCs. The genes are TRBV18 and TRBJ1-5; D is ambiguous. In nucleotides, the CDR3 is TGTGCCAGCTCTCCGGAGATTAGCAATCAGCCCCAGCATTTT. Translated, it gives CASSPEISNQPQHF.